This T cell receptor (beta chain) was documented in a study of CD8 T cells in acute hepatitis C reinfection (dated by TCRdb to 2020 to 2022). Context from the whole study: The study profiled the TCRbeta repertoire of CD8+ T cells specific for the HCV NS3-1073 epitope during acute infection and after viral clearance. Several spontaneous resolvers provided paired acute and follow-up samples. What the work shows at the level of the full study, not this receptor alone: CDR3 sequences shared with other epitopes were rare, and differing sequencing approaches may have limited exact matching. Preferential use of the TRBV04 and TRBV06 gene families was observed in all groups, and this preferential usage was not explained by overrepresentation in the naive pool. Chronically infected subjects had no follow-up repertoires because NS3-1073 specific cells were too rare to sort. Regardless of outcome, more than 10 public clonotypes were found, and one public clonotype used V04-02/J02-02. Diversity in the NS3-1073 specific repertoires was high, and no significant differences in diversity emerged among acute resolver, follow-up resolver and acute chronic samples. Because bulk sequencing covered only the TCRbeta chain, the alphabeta pairing of public clonotypes could not be determined.

The FACS-sorted cells had their genomic DNA extracted, and the commercial immunoSEQ service was used to sequence the TCRbeta chains. As for the authors' bioinformatics: ImmunoSEQ Analyzer software v3.0 and R v3.5.1 were the tools used to analyze the repertoire data. Only productive rearrangements were analyzed, because sequences with stop codons or out-of-frame rearrangements were removed. The sequencing provider supplied the metrics for Simpson diversity, Shannon entropy, CDR3 length and nucleotide addition. Clonotypes were categorized by frequency as dominant, sub-dominant, low or lowest abundance, and clonotypes below 0.1% were excluded from most analyses. Any CDR3 amino acid clonotype present in at least two subjects at a cumulative frequency of at least 0.5% was labeled public. TCRdb took this table from immuneACCESS and kept in-frame rearrangements with V and J called. Such tables lack part of the clones; where checked against another copy, unresolved V genes explain under half of the gap, and the rest is unexplained. That table supplies the V and J calls and clone size; D and trimming were determined from the DNA. For this sample the table gives 38,000 or so clones, of which approximately 87% were detected only once. More than 0.4% of the sample lies in the top ten.

The CDR3 spans 13 residues, from the cysteine through the phenylalanine. CDR3 DNA is the only sequence kept; it has 39 bases, read in frame from the first base. The germline V gene (reference sequence) provides CDR1 SEHNR and CDR2 FQNEAQ. The time point label, read with the paper, signifies: naive CD8 control sorted from an acute-time-point sample. Enrolled in the Montreal Hepatitis C Cohort (HEPCO) in Canada, the donors were people who inject drugs, and these donors were followed every 3 months. Acute primary HCV infection was defined as a positive HCV RNA or antibody test after a negative test within the previous 24 weeks. Cells were surface stained with CD3, CD8 and CD45RO antibodies, and an aqua fixable dye was used to exclude dead cells. The cohort also included roughly six subjects who developed chronic infection, defined as HCV RNA positivity at 24 weeks. Once thawed from cryostorage, peripheral blood mononuclear cells underwent negative selection via the MACS CD8+ T cell Isolation Kit to obtain CD8+ T cells. A BD FACSAria II cell sorter was used for cell sorting.

This clone was seen just once. Its antigen has not been determined. Base qualities are not at hand, and no much larger clone is one base apart. Recombination joined TRBV7-9 with TRBJ2-5, with 7 bases matching TRBD1. TRBJ2-7 matches the DNA end more closely, so the J call is doubtful. The receptor was isolated from a young man with chronic hepatitis C. The specimen was naive CD8+ T cells from PBMCs. Reading the label with the study, this specimen's cell subset or site is: sorted total naive CD45RO-negative CD8+ T cells. Here the CDR3 is given as CASSPTGTYEQYF. The sequence in DNA is TGTGCCAGCAGCCCGACAGGGACCTACGAGCAGTACTTC.